The sequence of this T cell receptor (beta chain) was determined in a study of blood T cells in healthy people across ages. Study outcomes and limitations: Per-million-T-cell TCR beta diversity fell roughly linearly with age. Long-lived and aged donors differed, with more naive CD4+ cells and higher diversity in the long-lived.

To note about this clonotype: The antigen remains unidentified.

Each sample yielded at least 6 million isolated PBMCs. A second roughly 6 to 11 cycle PCR used barcoded and J-beta primers. From the 5' RACE reads, TCRdb called clonotypes with MiXCR, one entry per CDR3 protein. The table lists 550,000 to 600,000 distinct CDR3 sequences, more than 45% of them singletons. V shed 1 base and J 6 bases; nucleotides not matched to a gene: 6. The length of the CDR3 is 15 residues. From germline, CDR1 is MDHEN and CDR2 SYDVKM. The source of this sequence is a man aged 80 or over in good health. V usage is TRBV28 and J usage is TRBJ2-7; 10 bases line up with TRBD1. The sequenced sample consisted of blood. CDR3 amino acids: CASSLFRDRGSEQYF. CDR3 in DNA: TGTGCCAGCAGTTTATTCCGGGACAGGGGATCCGAGCAGTACTTC.